These 32 T cell receptor beta chains were sequenced from one sample in a study of blood T cells in healthy people across ages. A second 7 to 11 cycle PCR used barcoded and J-beta primers. Each CDR3 protein is one row after TCRdb ran MiXCR on the 5' RACE reads. This repertoire shows some 860,000 distinct CDR3 sequences, around three fifths found once; its top ten account for around 24%. Sequenced sample: blood. The receptors stem from a man aged 40-49 years in good health.

This clonotype was observed a handful of times. The V call is TRBV10-3, the J call TRBJ2-3, with 8 bases identical to TRBD1. CDR3 size: 16 residues. From germline, CDR1 is ENHRY and CDR2 SYGVKD. Trimming cost V 2 bases and J 3 bases; bases outside gene matches: 7. The CDR3 DNA follows: TGTGCCATCAGTGAGCCCGACAGGGGCCGTACAGATACGCAGTATTTT. This encodes CAISEPDRGRTDTQYF.

This sequence joins TRBV12-3 or TRBV12-4 and TRBJ1-6; TRBD1 agrees at 8 bases. The CDR3 totals 16 residues. V trimming: 6 bases; J trimming: 10 bases; junction bases outside the gene matches: 14. The CDR3 is CASSPGQGSPSSPLHF. CDR3 nucleotides: TGTGCCAGCAGCCCCGGACAGGGATCCCCGTCCTCACCCCTCCACTTT.

This clonotype was recorded a few times. The J gene is TRBJ2-5, the V gene TRBV5-6; D is unclear. Germline V CDR1 and CDR2: SGHDT, YYEEEE. The CDR3 covers 13 residues. V lost 2 bases and J lost 4, with 9 bases in between. The CDR3 DNA reads TGTGCCAGCAGCTTAAGTAGCCGAGAGACCCAGTACTTC. This sequence encodes CASSLSSRETQYF.

The chain has TRBV27 and TRBJ1-5, with TRBD1 matching over 10 bases. The ends lost 6 bases at V and 0 bases at J; junction bases unmatched: 20. The V gene's germline CDR1 is MNHEY and CDR2 SMNVEV (reference sequence). This CDR3 has 21 amino acids. The CDR3: CASRSLSRQGAVRYSNQPQHF. The CDR3, as DNA: TGTGCCAGCAGATCCCTATCCCGACAGGGGGCTGTTCGGTATAGCAATCAGCCCCAGCATTTT.

About this clonotype itself: Just one base apart from a much larger clone, this may be a read error. This chain links TRBV2 with TRBJ1-2, with TRBD1 matching over 7 bases. Germline-derived CDR1 and CDR2 are SNHLY and FYNNEI. J was trimmed by 4 bases and V by 6 bases; bases with no gene match: 5. The CDR3 length is 13 residues. The chain's CDR3 is CASSEGQLYGYTF. CDR3 coding DNA: TGTGCCAGCAGCGAGGGACAGCTCTATGGCTACACCTTC. The whole variable domain, filled in from reference TRBV2 and TRBJ1-2, reads EPEVTQTPSHQVTQMGQEVILRCVPISNHLYFYWYRQILGQKVEFLVSFYNNEISEKSEIFDDQFSVERPDGSNFTLKIRSTKLEDSAMYFCASSEGQLYGYTFGSGTRLTVV.

The genes are TRBV20-1 and TRBJ2-3, with 7 bases that match TRBD2. The length of the CDR3 is 16 residues. Germline V gene data show CDR1 as DFQATT and CDR2 as SNEGSKA (reference sequence). J gave up 3 bases and V 6 bases, and 15 bases lay outside the gene matches. Here the CDR3 reads CSANGGRAILTDTQYF. Here the CDR3 DNA reads TGCAGTGCCAACGGGGGGAGGGCGATTTTGACAGATACGCAGTATTTT.

The chain's CDR3 is CASSHPGHDNSPLHF. The CDR3 nucleotides are TGTGCCAGCAGCCATCCGGGACATGATAATTCACCCCTCCACTTT. V and J are TRBV4-2 and TRBJ1-6, with D maybe TRBD1 (6 bases). The V gene's germline CDR1 is LGHNA and CDR2 YNFKEQ. Trimming removed 3 bases at V and 5 bases at J, with 11 bases between. CDR3 length equals 15 residues.

The chain has TRBV14 and TRBJ2-7, with TRBD2 matching 8 bases. V gave up 4 bases and J gave up 4 bases; unmatched junction bases: 9. This CDR3 region has 15 residues. Germline CDR1 SGHDN, CDR2 FVKESK. Here the CDR3 reads CASSPFREGRYEQYF. CDR3 in DNA: TGTGCCAGCAGCCCCTTCCGGGAGGGCCGGTACGAGCAGTACTTC.

Sample share makes this clonotype large. The chain is built from TRBV20-1 and TRBJ2-7; 12 bases agree with TRBD2. The CDR3 consists of 16 residues. CDR1 DFQATT and CDR2 SNEGSKA come from the germline V gene (reference sequence). V trimming: 5 bases; J trimming: 6 bases; junction bases outside the gene matches: 14. The CDR3 sequence: CSAPRTSGDGLSEQYF. In DNA, the CDR3 is TGCAGTGCTCCCCGGACTAGCGGGGACGGATTAAGCGAGCAGTACTTC.

The rearrangement uses TRBV28 and TRBJ1-2; 7 bases map to TRBD1. The CDR3 length is 13 residues. The V segment lost 6 bases and the J segment 2 bases; nucleotides outside the gene matches: 3. The germline V gene has CDR1 MDHEN and CDR2 SYDVKM. As DNA, the CDR3 is TGTGCCAGCAGCCAGACAGGGAACTATGGCTACACCTTC. Translated, it gives CASSQTGNYGYTF.

The J gene is TRBJ2-6, the V gene TRBV5-1; weak D call: TRBD1 (5 bases). This CDR3 spans 19 amino acids. CDR1 SGHRS and CDR2 YFSETQ come from the germline V gene. V lost 1 base, J lost 2 bases, and 19 bases lay in between. The CDR3 coding sequence is TGCGCCAGCAGCTTGCAGCCGTCCAGGGTCGCAACTGGGGCCAACGTCCTGACTTTC. It specifies CASSLQPSRVATGANVLTF.

For this clonotype: At one of its ends the junction is not consistent with the germline gene, which may arise from a read error. The J gene is TRBJ2-1, the V gene TRBV7-7; D is possibly TRBD1 (6 bases). The CDR3 consists of 13 residues. CDR1 and CDR2 (germline): SSHAT, FNYEAQ (reference sequence). CDR3 DNA: TGTGCTAGCAGCATACAGGGACCCAATGAGCAGTTCTTC. Amino acid sequence: CASSIQGPNEQFF.

This clonotype was seen repeatedly, ten times or more. J is TRBJ2-5 and V is TRBV6-2 or TRBV6-3; 12 bases are shared with TRBD2. This CDR3 comprises 16 residues. Germline V gene lookup returns CDR1 MNHEY and CDR2 SVGEGT. V was pared by 2 bases and J by 0 bases, with 1 base of the junction left unmatched. CDR3 DNA: TGTGCCAGCAGTTACCTAGCGGGAGGGTACCAAGAGACCCAGTACTTC. This sequence encodes CASSYLAGGYQETQYF.

This sequence joins TRBV27 and TRBJ2-4; D gene ambiguous. The DNA end is a closer match to TRBJ2-7, so the J assignment may be wrong. The CDR3 contains 14 residues. Germline values: CDR1 MNHEY, CDR2 SMNVEV (reference sequence). The CDR3 loop is CASRARSGVYEQYF. DNA of the CDR3: TGTGCCAGCAGAGCCCGCAGTGGGGTCTACGAGCAGTACTTC.

A few counts support this clonotype. The chain links TRBV5-1 to TRBJ2-5; 7 bases map to TRBD2. The CDR3 length is 16 residues. V trimming: 6 bases; J trimming: 2 bases; junction bases outside the gene matches: 13. Germline V gene lookup returns CDR1 SGHRS and CDR2 YFSETQ. The CDR3 loop is CASKASSGPPQETQYF. CDR3 DNA sequence: TGCGCCAGCAAGGCCAGTAGCGGGCCGCCGCAAGAGACCCAGTACTTC. Filled out from reference TRBV5-1 and TRBJ2-5, the complete variable domain reads KAGVTQTPRYLIKTRGQQVTLSCSPISGHRSVSWYQQTPGQGLQFLFEYFSETQRNKGNFPGRFSGRQFSNSRSEMNVSTLELGDSALYLCASKASSGPPQETQYFGPGTRLLVL.

The chain is built from TRBV4-2 and TRBJ2-6; D is uncertain. V lost 0 bases and J 1 base, leaving 4 bases between the germline ends. The CDR3 extends over 15 amino acids. CDR1 LGHNA and CDR2 YNFKEQ come from the germline V gene. The CDR3, as DNA: TGTGCCAGCAGCCAAGACGGGTCTGGGGCCAACGTCCTGACTTTC. Its protein product is CASSQDGSGANVLTF.

This clonotype appeared once. This chain connects TRBV5-6 to TRBJ2-1; 12 bases line up with TRBD2. Germline assignment: CDR1 SGHDT and CDR2 YYEEEE. The CDR3 spans 17 residues. V was clipped by 5 bases and J by 2 bases; unmatched bases: 8. This CDR3 reads CASSALAGGVTYNEQFF. In DNA form, the CDR3 reads TGTGCCAGCAGTGCTCTAGCGGGAGGGGTAACCTACAATGAGCAGTTCTTC.

The J gene is TRBJ2-7, the V gene TRBV28, with 7 bases matching TRBD1. The J segment lost 3 bases and the V segment lost 4 bases, leaving 21 bases of the junction unmatched. Per the germline V gene, CDR1 is MDHEN and CDR2 is SYDVKM. CDR3 size: 19 residues. The CDR3 coding sequence is TGTGCCAGCAGTTCCCTCGACAGGGATGGGTTTCGGATGGGCTACGAGCAGTACTTC. It encodes CASSSLDRDGFRMGYEQYF.

Comments on this clonotype: At one boundary the junction diverges from the germline segment, which might be a read error. This chain connects TRBV29-1 to TRBJ1-2; D is possibly TRBD1 (6 bases). This CDR3 region has 13 residues. Germline assignment: CDR1 SQVTM and CDR2 ANQGSEA. CDR3 bases: TGCGGCGTTGACATTGAGGGGGGCTATGGCTACACCTTC. Residues: CGVDIEGGYGYTF.

The J gene is TRBJ2-1, the V gene TRBV7-6, with 8 bases matching TRBD2. Unmatched junction bases numbered 8, after V lost 9 bases and J lost 7 bases. This CDR3 contains 13 residues. Looked up from germline, CDR1 is SGHVS and CDR2 is FNYEAQ. CDR3 protein: CASSGTRGNEQFF. The CDR3 DNA is TGTGCCAGTTCAGGGACTAGAGGGAATGAGCAGTTCTTC.

This clonotype was recorded a few times. The V and J genes are TRBV4-2 and TRBJ2-5; 7 bases are a match to TRBD2. The CDR3 runs 17 residues. Per germline, CDR1 LGHNA and CDR2 YNFKEQ. V lost 0 bases and J lost 6; bases outside the gene matches: 13. The CDR3 sequence: CASSQDPAHGGKQTQYF. The CDR3 nucleotides are TGTGCCAGCAGCCAAGATCCCGCCCACGGGGGGAAACAGACCCAGTACTTC.

V is TRBV20-1 and J is TRBJ2-1; 7 bases are a match to TRBD1. Trimming took 2 bases from V and 9 from J; bases not matched to a gene: 7. The CDR3 is 13 residues long. The V gene's germline CDR1 is DFQATT and CDR2 SNEGSKA (reference sequence). DNA of the CDR3: TGCAGTGCTAGACCCACAGGGGTGGTTGAGCAGTTCTTC. The encoded protein is CSARPTGVVEQFF.

This chain uses TRBV15 with TRBJ2-1; D remains ambiguous. Trimming took off 0 bases at V and 5 bases at J, with 11 bases between the two ends. This CDR3 has 15 amino acids. The germline V gene encodes CDR1 LNHNV and CDR2 YYDKDF (reference sequence). DNA of the CDR3: TGTGCCACCAGCAGAGATAGAGTACAGCACAATGAGCAGTTCTTC. The encoded protein is CATSRDRVQHNEQFF.

For the CDR3, the DNA is TGTGCCAGCAGTTTAGCTGGACAGGGGGCGAGCTATGGCTACACCTTC. Translating it yields CASSLAGQGASYGYTF. V gene TRBV28 combines with J gene TRBJ1-2, with 11 bases fitting TRBD1. This CDR3 is 16 amino acids long. The germline gives CDR1 MDHEN, CDR2 SYDVKM. The V gene end was trimmed by 2 bases and the J gene end by 4 bases; junction bases not matched to a gene: 6.

The sample holds a few counts of this clonotype. The V and J genes are TRBV7-2 and TRBJ2-5, with D perhaps matching TRBD1 (6 bases). The CDR3 is 17 residues long. V lost 2 bases, J lost 11 bases, and 27 bases lay in between. Germline CDR1 SGHTA, CDR2 FQGNSA. The CDR3 bases are TGTGCCAGCAGCTTAAGGGGGAACCAAGTACCCAACAATGAGCAGTACTTC. Protein: CASSLRGNQVPNNEQYF.

The chain recombines TRBV5-1 with TRBJ1-1; tentatively, D is TRBD1 (5 bases). CDR3 size: 14 residues. In germline, CDR1 is SGHRS, CDR2 YFSETQ. V gave up 2 bases and J gave up 4 bases, with 12 bases separating them. The CDR3 reads CASSFAGQGTEAFF. The CDR3 nucleotides read TGCGCCAGCAGCTTTGCAGGGCAGGGCACTGAAGCTTTCTTT.

CDR3 protein: CALKKRGLRPYEQYF. The CDR3 coding sequence is TGTGCCCTCAAGAAGCGAGGTCTGAGACCCTACGAGCAGTACTTC. This chain connects TRBV28 to TRBJ2-7, with D hard to call. The V end was cut by 11 bases, the J end by 2 bases, with 22 bases between. The CDR3 contains 15 residues. Looked up from germline, CDR1 is MDHEN and CDR2 is SYDVKM.

The sample holds one count of this clonotype. This chain links TRBV10-3 with TRBJ2-3, with 10 bases aligning to TRBD2. CDR3 length: 15 residues. J lost 6 bases, V lost 6 bases, and 9 bases had no gene match. Germline V gene sequence: CDR1 ENHRY, CDR2 SYGVKD. This chain's CDR3 is CAIRNTSGTKDTQYF. The CDR3 DNA follows: TGTGCCATCAGAAATACTAGCGGGACTAAGGATACGCAGTATTTT.

The V and J genes are TRBV29-1 and TRBJ2-3; tentative D call: TRBD1 (5 bases). The CDR3 extends over 14 amino acids. V lost 8 bases and J 2 bases, leaving 17 bases between the germline ends. CDR1 SQVTM and CDR2 ANQGSEA come from the germline V gene. CDR3 nucleotide sequence: TGCAGCCATCCAAGGCAGGGCAACACAGATACGCAGTATTTT. It is translated as CSHPRQGNTDTQYF.

There are a few counts of this clonotype. V usage is TRBV7-2 and J usage is TRBJ2-4; 12 bases are a match to TRBD2. The CDR3 has 17 amino acids. V lost 6 bases, J lost 13 bases, and 19 bases stayed unmatched. In germline, CDR1 is SGHTA, CDR2 FQGNSA. The CDR3 DNA is TGTGCCAGCAGACTAACGCTAGCGGGAGGGCTTGCGTCAGAGCAGTACTTC. Translation: CASRLTLAGGLASEQYF.

A few counts support this clonotype. V gene TRBV4-3 combines with J gene TRBJ2-6; D is unclear. CDR3 length equals 16 residues. Per the germline V gene, CDR1 is LGHNA and CDR2 is YSLEER. The ends were cut back, 3 bases at V and 2 bases at J, with 11 bases in the middle. This CDR3 is CASSQSGWTGANVLTF. The CDR3 nucleotides are TGCGCCAGCAGCCAGTCGGGTTGGACTGGGGCCAACGTCCTGACTTTC.

The chain couples TRBV20-1 to TRBJ2-5, with 7 bases matching TRBD2. The germline CDR1 and CDR2 sequences are DFQATT and SNEGSKA (reference sequence). V shed 0 bases, J shed 11 bases, and the junction held 21 bases outside the gene matches. The CDR3 loop spans 17 amino acids. The CDR3 bases are TGCAGTGCTAGAGAGAGACTAGCAGTAAGTATAGAATATGAGCAGTACTTC. Its protein product is CSARERLAVSIEYEQYF.